This T cell receptor beta chain is drawn from a study of cytomegalovirus exposure and HLA in healthy donors. Study-level background: The study's early data release held about 77 million unique TCRs from HLA-typed donors. Study conclusions and caveats: Most subjects had HLA-A and HLA-B alleles reportedly predicted accurately by TCR beta sequences. Earlier results showed most TCR beta V segments being productive about 87% or about 30% of the time.

V gave up 1 base and J gave up 2 bases; unmatched junction bases: 7. The germline gives CDR1 SGHRS, CDR2 YFSETQ. CDR3 size: 17 residues. The study did not record CMV serostatus for this donor. Regarding this clone: Its cognate antigen is unknown.

PCR used 60 Vbeta primers and 13 Jbeta primers. TCRdb keeps only in-frame clones here, not all; method: immunoSEQ multiplex PCR. This sample has 200,000 to 250,000 clones, with more than 70% found just once. The clonotype was recovered from a human donor in good health. Specimen: PBMCs. This chain joins TRBV5-1 and TRBJ2-1, with 9 bases lining up with TRBD1. The chain's CDR3 is CASSLPRQGGPYNEQFF. The CDR3 DNA reads TGCGCCAGCAGCTTGCCGCGACAGGGGGGCCCCTACAATGAGCAGTTCTTC.